A selection of T cell receptor beta chains follows, all from one sample in a study of blood T cell repertoires in COVID-19. Clones were read by immunoSEQ multiplex PCR, and TCRdb kept only the in-frame ones, dropping some. The table has about 200,000 clones, roughly 87% seen once. Sequencing was done on a sample of peripheral blood. Receptors were obtained from a man aged 55 to 69 with active or convalescent COVID-19. CDR3s include the opening cysteine and the closing phenylalanine or tryptophan. The order of the fields is J gene, clone size, V gene, D gene, CDR3 protein, CDR3 DNA. D genes are given only for firm matches. Size is stated for part of the rows, as once, few or many counts, or as a class when the clone is expanded.

TRBJ1-2	-	TRBV19	TRBD1	CASTSAGTGGRIPYGYTF	TGTGCCAGTACCTCGGCCGGGACAGGGGGAAGAATCCCCTATGGCTACACCTTC
TRBJ2-1	-	TRBV3-1/TRBV3-2	-	CASSLLGGNNEQFF	TGTGCCAGCAGCCTTCTGGGGGGAAACAATGAGCAGTTCTTC
TRBJ2-7	-	TRBV10-3	TRBD1	CAISERRQGASYEQYF	TGTGCCATCAGTGAAAGGAGACAGGGGGCATCCTACGAGCAGTACTTC
TRBJ2-7	-	TRBV7-9	-	CASSLSGSSYEQYF	TGTGCCAGCAGCTTAAGCGGCAGCTCCTACGAGCAGTACTTC
TRBJ2-7	-	TRBV28	TRBD1	CASSSGGATYEQYF	TGTGCCAGCAGTTCAGGGGGCGCGACCTACGAGCAGTACTTC
TRBJ1-6	-	TRBV3-1/TRBV3-2	-	CASSQWSGRVKNSPLHF	TGTGCCAGCAGCCAATGGTCCGGCAGGGTGAAAAATTCACCCCTCCACTTT
TRBJ2-2	-	TRBV5-4	TRBD1	CASSLEGTGYTGELFF	TGTGCCAGCAGCTTGGAGGGGACAGGGTACACCGGGGAGCTGTTTTTT
TRBJ1-2	once	TRBV9	-	CASSPEPFTGHGYTF	TGTGCCAGCAGCCCCGAGCCGTTTACAGGGCATGGCTACACCTTC
TRBJ1-3	-	TRBV24-1	-	CATSEGGSGNTIYF	TGTGCCACCAGTGAGGGGGGCTCTGGAAACACCATATATTTT
TRBJ1-5	few	TRBV19	TRBD1	CASSLRTGGVNQPQHF	TGTGCCAGTAGTCTCCGGACAGGGGGCGTGAATCAGCCCCAGCATTTT
TRBJ2-7	once	TRBV20-1	-	CSARTDTGEYF	TGCAGTGCTAGAACTGACACAGGCGAGTACTTC
TRBJ2-7	-	TRBV7-8	-	CASSLLAGLGTYEQYF	TGTGCCAGCAGCTTATTAGCAGGGCTGGGAACCTACGAGCAGTACTTC
TRBJ2-1	-	TRBV27	-	CASSSPPGGSYNEQFF	TGTGCCAGCAGTTCACCACCGGGCGGGTCCTACAATGAGCAGTTCTTC
TRBJ2-5	-	TRBV2	-	CASRAGQNRETQYF	TGTGCCAGCAGGGCCGGACAGAATCGGGAGACCCAGTACTTC
TRBJ2-7	-	TRBV6-5	TRBD1	CASRAWDRGGYEQYF	TGTGCCAGCAGAGCCTGGGACAGGGGGGGGTACGAGCAGTACTTC
TRBJ1-1	-	TRBV3-1/TRBV3-2	TRBD1	CASSQDLGQGRVAFF	TGTGCCAGCAGCCAAGATCTAGGACAGGGAAGAGTAGCTTTCTTT
TRBJ2-5	-	TRBV5-6	-	CASSLAISWETQYF	TGTGCCAGCAGCTTGGCTATTAGCTGGGAGACCCAGTACTTC
TRBJ2-3	-	TRBV6-6	TRBD2	CASSYNSGGTPTQYF	TGTGCCAGCAGTTATAATAGCGGGGGAACACCTACGCAGTATTTT
TRBJ2-2	-	TRBV2	-	CASSDHGVSVTQAGELFF	TGTGCCAGCAGTGATCACGGGGTATCAGTCACTCAGGCCGGGGAGCTGTTTTTT
TRBJ1-2	-	TRBV29-1	-	CSVWGGNNYGYTF	TGCAGCGTTTGGGGGGGGAATAACTATGGCTACACCTTC
TRBJ1-6	once	TRBV30	-	CAWSVSSVGSPLHF	TGTGCCTGGAGTGTAAGTTCGGTTGGTTCACCCCTCCACTTT
TRBJ1-1	-	TRBV5-1	TRBD1	CASSQSSGTAYTEAFF	TGCGCCAGCAGCCAATCTTCCGGGACAGCGTATACTGAAGCTTTCTTT
TRBJ2-3	-	TRBV11-1	TRBD2	CASSVSGGADTQYF	TGTGCCAGCAGCGTTAGCGGGGGGGCAGATACGCAGTATTTT
TRBJ2-7	-	TRBV10-3	-	CAISERQNYEQYF	TGTGCCATCAGTGAGAGACAGAACTACGAGCAGTACTTC
TRBJ2-7	-	TRBV19	TRBD1	CASSPTGSSYEQYF	TGTGCCAGTAGTCCGACAGGGAGCTCCTACGAGCAGTACTTC
TRBJ2-1	-	TRBV30	TRBD2	CAWRAAGGMLNEQFF	TGTGCCTGGAGGGCAGCGGGGGGCATGTTGAATGAGCAGTTCTTC
TRBJ2-3	-	TRBV4-2	TRBD2	CASSQEARASGGAGTDTQYF	TGTGCCAGCAGCCAAGAAGCGAGAGCTAGCGGGGGGGCAGGGACAGATACGCAGTATTTT
TRBJ1-2	-	TRBV2	TRBD1	CASSLTGGAGESYTF	TGTGCCAGCAGTCTGACAGGGGGCGCGGGAGAGAGCTACACCTTC
TRBJ2-1	-	TRBV13	-	CASSPYYEQFF	TGTGCCAGCAGCCCCTACTATGAGCAGTTCTTC
TRBJ1-1	-	TRBV29-1	TRBD1	CSVRTGWNTEAFF	TGCAGCGTCAGGACAGGGTGGAACACTGAAGCTTTCTTT
TRBJ1-1	few	TRBV18	TRBD1	CASSPITTGGRTEAFF	TGTGCCAGCTCACCAATTACGACAGGGGGGAGGACTGAAGCTTTCTTT
TRBJ2-3	-	TRBV18	-	CASSPRGDTQYF	TGTGCCAGCTCACCACGAGGGGATACGCAGTATTTT
TRBJ2-5	-	TRBV4-2	-	CASSQGAGDEETQYF	TGTGCCAGCAGCCAAGGGGCAGGGGATGAAGAGACCCAGTACTTC
TRBJ1-4	once	TRBV9	-	CASSVGAGATNEKLFF	TGTGCCAGCAGCGTAGGGGCAGGGGCAACTAATGAAAAACTGTTTTTT